These 19 T cell receptor beta chains came from one sample sequenced in a study of cytomegalovirus exposure and HLA in healthy donors. The PCR had 60 Vbeta and 13 Jbeta primers. Produced via immunoSEQ multiplex PCR; TCRdb's table is partial and in-frame only. The repertoire has fewer than 200,000 clones, more than 70% of them found once; the top ten carry about 5%. The sequencing input was PBMCs. These receptors all come from a woman aged 45-59 years in good health and CMV-seropositive.

The gene calls are TRBV9 and TRBJ1-4, with 10 bases lining up with TRBD1. V dropped 4 bases and J dropped 5; count of bases not matched to a gene: 5. The CDR3 consists of 15 residues. Germline-derived CDR1 and CDR2 are SGDLS and YYNGEE. This CDR3 is CASSTPGQGNEKLFF. CDR3 DNA: TGTGCCAGCAGCACTCCGGGACAGGGGAATGAAAAACTGTTTTTT.

The CDR3 sequence: CASSSSGRALPDEQFF. CDR3 coding DNA: TGTGCCAGCAGCTCCAGCGGGAGGGCCCTCCCGGATGAGCAGTTCTTC. The V gene is TRBV7-8, the J gene TRBJ2-1; 10 bases agree with TRBD2. V lost 4 bases, J lost 8 bases, and 11 bases stayed unmatched. There are 16 residues in the CDR3. Germline assignment: CDR1 SGHVS and CDR2 FQNEAQ. Combining the CDR3 with reference TRBV7-8 and TRBJ2-1 gives the whole variable domain GAGVSQSPRYKVAKRGQDVALRCDPISGHVSLFWYQQALGQGPEFLTYFQNEAQLDKSGLPSDRFFAERPEGSVSTLKIQRTQQEDSAVYLCASSSSGRALPDEQFFGPGTRLTVL.

The chain joins TRBV11-3 to TRBJ2-7, with D unresolved. CDR3 length: 12 residues. Trimming shortened V by 5 bases and J by 6 bases, and 11 bases separated the two germline ends. Per germline, CDR1 SGHNT and CDR2 YENEEA. The CDR3 here is CASSKYSGEQYF. The DNA of the CDR3 is TGTGCCAGCAGCAAATATTCGGGCGAGCAGTACTTC.

The chain recombines TRBV12-5 with TRBJ1-1; 7 bases are a match to TRBD1. The CDR3 has 13 amino acids. Germline values: CDR1 LGHNT, CDR2 FRNRAP. V was clipped by 7 bases and J by 6 bases; unmatched bases: 8. The CDR3 region has the DNA TGTGCTAGTGATACCAGGACAGGCTCTGAAGCTTTCTTT. Amino acid sequence: CASDTRTGSEAFF.

The chain links TRBV28 to TRBJ2-1, with TRBD2 matching 13 bases. CDR3 length: 18 residues. The germline gives CDR1 MDHEN, CDR2 SYDVKM. Unmatched junction bases numbered 9, after V lost 5 bases and J lost 2 bases. CDR3 coding DNA: TGTGCCAGCAGTGCATACCCCGGGACTAGCGGGACCTACAATGAGCAGTTCTTC. Translated: CASSAYPGTSGTYNEQFF. Drawing the rest from reference TRBV28 and TRBJ2-1, the complete variable domain is DVKVTQSSRYLVKRTGEKVFLECVQDMDHENMFWYRQDPGLGLRLIYFSYDVKMKEKGDIPEGYSVSREKKERFSLILESASTNQTSMYLCASSAYPGTSGTYNEQFFGPGTRLTVL.

In regard to this clone: The same CDR3 arises from other DNA sequences in this sample as well. DNA of the CDR3: TGTGCCAGCAGCGTGGGGGGATACACTGAAGCTTTCTTT. Protein product: CASSVGGYTEAFF. The chain uses TRBV9 and TRBJ1-1; D is perhaps TRBD1 (5 bases). This CDR3 region has 13 residues. Trimming left V 2 bases short and J 3 bases short, with 8 bases between. The V gene's germline CDR1 is SGDLS and CDR2 YYNGEE.

V and J are TRBV5-6 and TRBJ1-1; 7 bases match TRBD1. Per the germline V gene, CDR1 is SGHDT and CDR2 is YYEEEE. Trimming cost V 5 bases and J 0 bases; bases outside gene matches: 10. There are 16 residues in the CDR3. The CDR3: CASRRTGQQMNTEAFF. Here the CDR3 DNA reads TGTGCCAGCAGAAGGACAGGACAACAAATGAACACTGAAGCTTTCTTT.

The V and J genes are TRBV20-1 and TRBJ2-5; D remains ambiguous. The last part of the DNA fits TRBJ2-7 better; the J call may be wrong. The CDR3 runs 11 residues. Looked up from germline, CDR1 is DFQATT and CDR2 is SNEGSKA (reference sequence). The CDR3 here is CSGYDTYEQYF. Written as DNA, the CDR3 is TGCAGTGGCTACGACACCTACGAGCAGTACTTC.

The chain uses TRBV4-3 and TRBJ2-3; weak D call: TRBD2 (5 bases). V was clipped by 0 bases and J by 6 bases, with 19 bases between them. CDR1 LGHNA and CDR2 YSLEER come from the germline V gene. The CDR3 is 17 residues long. CDR3 sequence: CASSQDPHGGSVDTQYF. CDR3 coding DNA: TGCGCCAGCAGCCAAGACCCACACGGAGGATCGGTGGATACGCAGTATTTT.

This clone has just one count. The chain joins TRBV27 to TRBJ2-5; 8 bases are a match to TRBD1. Germline V gene sequence: CDR1 MNHEY, CDR2 SMNVEV (reference sequence). The V segment lost 5 bases and the J segment 5 bases; nucleotides outside the gene matches: 4. The CDR3 totals 13 residues. CDR3 amino acids: CASSQRTGETQYF. The CDR3 nucleotides are TGTGCCAGCAGTCAAAGGACAGGGGAGACCCAGTACTTC.

J is TRBJ2-7 and V is TRBV10-1, with D perhaps matching TRBD2 (6 bases). Between the trimmed V and J ends, which lost 0 bases and 3 bases, there was a span of 18 bases. Germline CDR1 reads WNHNN; CDR2 reads SYGVQD (reference sequence). The CDR3 has 17 residues. The CDR3 DNA is TGCGCCAGCAGTGAGTCGAGGATGGCGGACTATGGCTACGAGCAGTACTTC. Translation gives CASSESRMADYGYEQYF.

The chain carries TRBV6-1 and TRBJ1-1; D gene unclear. The germline CDR1 and CDR2 sequences are MNHNS and SASEGT. The CDR3 contains 15 residues. The germline V and J ends were trimmed by 8 bases and 1 base, with 17 bases remaining between them. The CDR3 here is CASRWLLTGNTEAFF. The CDR3 DNA reads as TGTGCCAGCCGGTGGCTTTTAACGGGGAACACTGAAGCTTTCTTT.

This clone was detected a few times. The chain links TRBV4-3 to TRBJ2-7; D might be TRBD2 (5 bases). Germline V gene data show CDR1 as LGHNA and CDR2 as YSLEER. There are 13 residues in the CDR3. V dropped 4 bases and J dropped 3 bases, with 10 bases sitting between them. The CDR3 DNA sequence: TGCGCCAGCAGCCGAAACCGGGACTACGAGCAGTACTTC. Protein sequence: CASSRNRDYEQYF.

In this sample, this clone turned up once. V and J are TRBV7-2 and TRBJ2-1, with 9 bases identical to TRBD1. V dropped 1 base and J dropped 3; count of bases not matched to a gene: 1. The CDR3 totals 15 residues. The germline V gene encodes CDR1 SGHTA and CDR2 FQGNSA. CDR3 region: CASSLETGGYNEQFF. The CDR3 nucleotides are TGTGCCAGCAGCTTAGAGACAGGGGGCTACAATGAGCAGTTCTTC.

This clone was seen a few times. The rearrangement uses TRBV7-2 and TRBJ1-3; no firm D call. V was shortened by 2 bases and J by 0 bases, with 8 bases between the two germline ends. The CDR3 consists of 15 residues. Germline CDR1 and CDR2: SGHTA and FQGNSA. The CDR3 DNA sequence: TGTGCCAGCAGCTTAACGGTCGGCTCTGGAAACACCATATATTTT. This translates into CASSLTVGSGNTIYF.

The chain carries TRBV5-4 and TRBJ1-2; TRBD1 agrees at 9 bases. V was clipped by 6 bases and J by 6 bases; unmatched bases: 6. The CDR3 extends over 13 amino acids. The germline CDR1 and CDR2 sequences are SGHNT and YYREEE (reference sequence). The CDR3 reads CASNDDRGDGYTF. The CDR3 DNA sequence: TGTGCCAGCAACGATGACAGGGGGGATGGCTACACCTTC.

This chain connects TRBV5-1 to TRBJ1-1, with D possibly being TRBD1 (5 bases). The CDR3 sequence is 14 residues long. Germline V gives CDR1 SGHRS, CDR2 YFSETQ. V was shortened by 3 bases and J by 1 base, with 10 bases between the two germline ends. CDR3 region: CASSWTGGNTEAFF. CDR3 sequence (DNA): TGCGCCAGCAGCTGGACCGGGGGGAACACTGAAGCTTTCTTT.

This clone was found once. The chain joins TRBV5-6 to TRBJ1-3; TRBD1 aligns across 7 bases. The V and J ends lost 0 bases and 2 bases, in that order; junction bases with no gene match: 2. The CDR3 runs 15 residues. Germline V gives CDR1 SGHDT, CDR2 YYEEEE. Written as DNA, the CDR3 is TGTGCCAGCAGCTTGGTAGGGGGCCCTGGAAACACCATATATTTT. It yields the protein CASSLVGGPGNTIYF.

This chain joins TRBV10-3 and TRBJ1-2; D may be TRBD1 (5 bases). This CDR3 is built from 14 residues. Looked up from germline, CDR1 is ENHRY and CDR2 is SYGVKD. V was clipped by 4 bases and J by 1 base, with 10 bases between them. This CDR3 is CAISGRVDNYGYTF. Here the CDR3 DNA reads TGTGCCATCAGTGGCAGGGTGGATAACTATGGCTACACCTTC.